Detailed here is one T cell receptor (beta chain). What it binds is not known. The data belong to a study of T cells in tumors after PD-1 blockade. General study findings and limits: Blood contained about 38% of the tumor's TCR clonotypes.

CDR1 MDHEN and CDR2 SYDVKM come from the germline V gene. The CDR3 is made up of 13 amino acids. Trimming took off 2 bases at V and 4 bases at J, with 5 bases between the two ends. TCRdb's table, derived via immunoSEQ multiplex PCR, lists solely in-frame clones and lacks some. This table has tens of thousands of clones, 55% to 80% appearing once. The source is a human donor with basal cell carcinoma. The material was PBMCs, obtained after anti-PD-1 treatment. This chain uses TRBV28 with TRBJ2-2; D remains unclear. This CDR3 reads CASSLAVTGELFF. The CDR3 DNA sequence: TGTGCCAGCAGTTTAGCGGTCACCGGGGAGCTGTTTTTT. The full variable domain, completed using reference TRBV28 and TRBJ2-2, is DVKVTQSSRYLVKRTGEKVFLECVQDMDHENMFWYRQDPGLGLRLIYFSYDVKMKEKGDIPEGYSVSREKKERFSLILESASTNQTSMYLCASSLAVTGELFFGEGSRLTVL.